Sequencing of this T cell receptor (beta chain) was carried out in a study of breast tumors, draining lymph nodes, adjacent tissues. Points from the study as a whole: That most tumor T cells come from lymph nodes remained unproven.

TCRdb ran MiXCR on the multiplex PCR reads and lists one entry per CDR3 protein. The sample has roughly 15,000 distinct CDR3 sequences; around half are singletons. Turning to this clonotype: The antigen is undetermined. This may stem from a read error, because a much larger clone lies one nucleotide away.

The germline CDR1 and CDR2 sequences are SGHDT and YYEEEE. CDR3 length: 13 residues. Trimming stripped 5 bases from V and 1 base from J, with 9 bases between. The V and J genes are TRBV5-6 and TRBJ1-1; D is perhaps TRBD1 (6 bases). The receptor was isolated from a female donor with breast cancer. Some clones in this sample may be carry-over from other donors' samples. The sample taken for sequencing was tumor-adjacent breast tissue. For the CDR3, the DNA is TGTGCCAGCAGGGGGGGGCGGAACACTGAAGCTTTCTTT. Translating it yields CASRGGRNTEAFF. Together with reference TRBV5-6 and TRBJ1-1, the CDR3 gives the full variable domain: DAGVTQSPTHLIKTRGQQVTLRCSPKSGHDTVSWYQQALGQGPQFIFQYYEEEERQRGNFPDRFSGHQFPNYSSELNVNALLLGDSALYLCASRGGRNTEAFFGQGTRLTVV.